The 21 T cell receptor beta chains below come from one sample, sequenced in a study of T cell responses to AZD1222 COVID-19 vaccine. The data were produced by immunoSEQ multiplex PCR, yet TCRdb's version contains in-frame clones alone and is incomplete. Here the sample spans 90,000 to 150,000 clones, more than 80% being singletons. The sample in question was peripheral blood, obtained on day 0 of AZD1222 vaccination. The receptors come from an adult in good health.

The rearrangement links TRBV7-9 to TRBJ2-1, with D maybe TRBD1 (5 bases). The CDR3 consists of 14 residues. V was pared by 7 bases and J by 6 bases, with 16 bases between. The germline gives CDR1 SEHNR, CDR2 FQNEAQ (reference sequence). The CDR3 DNA is TGTGCCAGCAATTCGGTGGCAGGGTCCAATGAGCAGTTCTTC. Its protein is CASNSVAGSNEQFF. Full variable domain (outside the CDR3, taken from reference TRBV7-9 and TRBJ2-1): DTGVSQNPRHKITKRGQNVTFRCDPISEHNRLYWYRQTLGQGPEFLTYFQNEAQLEKSRLLSDRFSAERPKGSFSTLEIQRTEQGDSAMYLCASNSVAGSNEQFFGPGTRLTVL.

V and J are TRBV2 and TRBJ1-5; no reliable D call. This CDR3 region has 14 residues. Trimming pared 4 bases from V and 0 bases from J, leaving 7 bases between. CDR1 is SNHLY, CDR2 FYNNEI, per germline. In nucleotides, the CDR3 is TGTGCCAGCAGTGGGAGCGTTAGCAATCAGCCCCAGCATTTT. It specifies CASSGSVSNQPQHF.

This chain links TRBV27 with TRBJ1-3; D is perhaps TRBD1 (6 bases). CDR1 and CDR2 from the germline V gene are MNHEY and SMNVEV (reference sequence). With 5 bases removed from V and 1 base from J, the gap between germline ends came to 9 bases. This CDR3 region has 14 residues. This chain's CDR3 is CASSTRGSGNTIYF. For the CDR3, the DNA is TGTGCCAGCAGTACCAGGGGTTCTGGAAACACCATATATTTT.

This clone appeared a few times. V and J are TRBV29-1 and TRBJ2-2; 9 bases line up with TRBD1. The V and J ends lost 7 bases and 2 bases, in that order; junction bases with no gene match: 5. The germline gives CDR1 SQVTM, CDR2 ANQGSEA. This CDR3 is 14 amino acids long. CDR3 in DNA: TGCAGCGCGGACAGGGGTTTAAACACCGGGGAGCTGTTTTTT. Translated: CSADRGLNTGELFF.

The J gene is TRBJ1-1, the V gene TRBV6-5; 9 bases map to TRBD1. The V gene end was trimmed by 5 bases and the J gene end by 3 bases; junction bases not matched to a gene: 7. CDR1 is MNHEY, CDR2 SVGAGI, per germline. This CDR3 contains 15 residues. Here the CDR3 reads CASSIQGAVDTEAFF. CDR3 coding DNA: TGTGCCAGCAGTATACAGGGGGCGGTGGACACTGAAGCTTTCTTT.

V and J are TRBV30 and TRBJ1-1, with no clear D. The CDR3 covers 11 residues. Trimming removed 0 bases from V and 5 bases from J, with 4 bases in between. The germline gives CDR1 GTSNPN, CDR2 SVGIG (reference sequence). The CDR3 protein is CAWSVVTEAFF. The CDR3 DNA reads TGTGCCTGGAGTGTAGTAACTGAAGCTTTCTTT.

This chain connects TRBV3-1 (or the pseudogene TRBV3-2) to TRBJ1-4, with TRBD1 identical over 8 bases. This CDR3 has 14 amino acids. V dropped 2 bases and J dropped 8; count of bases not matched to a gene: 4. CDR1 and CDR2 (germline): LGHDT, YNNKEL (reference sequence). The chain's CDR3 is CASSQSRQGEKLFF. The CDR3 DNA is TGTGCCAGCAGCCAATCACGACAGGGGGAAAAACTGTTTTTT.

The chain has TRBV5-1 and TRBJ2-2; D perhaps matches TRBD1 (6 bases). The V gene's germline CDR1 is SGHRS and CDR2 YFSETQ. V lost 4 bases and J 1 base, leaving 11 bases between the germline ends. The CDR3 covers 15 residues. The DNA for the CDR3 is TGCGCCAGCAGCAGGGTGACAGGGAACACCGGGGAGCTGTTTTTT. It encodes CASSRVTGNTGELFF.

This chain joins TRBV25-1 and TRBJ1-2; D possibly corresponds to TRBD1 (5 bases). V shed 5 bases and J shed 10 bases, with 14 bases lying between them. CDR3 length: 12 residues. CDR1 is MGHDK and CDR2 is SYGVNS in the germline V gene. CDR3 nucleotides: TGTGCCAGCAGTCTCGCGCCTGGGGCCTACACCTTC. This codes for CASSLAPGAYTF.

The chain recombines TRBV13 with TRBJ2-2; D is perhaps TRBD1 or TRBD2 (5 bases each). Germline V gene data show CDR1 as PRHDT and CDR2 as FYEKMQ (reference sequence). The ends were cut back, 4 bases at V and 5 bases at J, with 17 bases in the middle. The CDR3 runs to 16 residues. The CDR3 loop is CASSSGARTYTGELFF. The CDR3 DNA reads TGTGCCAGCAGCTCCGGGGCACGCACCTATACCGGGGAGCTGTTTTTT.

A few counts support this clone. The chain has TRBV5-1 and TRBJ1-1, with TRBD1 identical over 9 bases. Germline V CDR1 and CDR2: SGHRS, YFSETQ. V was pared by 0 bases and J by 6 bases, with 6 bases of the junction left unmatched. This CDR3 contains 15 residues. The CDR3 sequence: CASSLEVDRGAEAFF. CDR3 nucleotides: TGCGCCAGCAGCTTGGAGGTGGACAGGGGTGCTGAAGCTTTCTTT.

This chain connects TRBV5-4 to TRBJ2-3; no firm D call. The ends were cut back, 7 bases at V and 2 bases at J, with 20 bases in the middle. The CDR3 consists of 16 residues. Germline values: CDR1 SGHNT, CDR2 YYREEE (reference sequence). CDR3 loop: CASSAPRPPDTDTQYF. The CDR3 bases are TGTGCCAGCTCCGCACCGCGTCCCCCCGACACAGATACGCAGTATTTT. The variable domain in full, with the rest retrieved from reference TRBV5-4 and TRBJ2-3, is ETGVTQSPTHLIKTRGQQVTLRCSSQSGHNTVSWYQQALGQGPQFIFQYYREEENGRGNFPPRFSGLQFPNYSSELNVNALELDDSALYLCASSAPRPPDTDTQYFGPGTRLTVL.

This chain connects TRBV5-1 to TRBJ2-7, with no clear D. V gave up 2 bases and J gave up 5 bases, with 14 bases separating them. CDR3 size: 14 residues. Germline V gene sequence: CDR1 SGHRS, CDR2 YFSETQ. The CDR3 spells CASSFGLVGNEQYF. The CDR3 DNA sequence: TGCGCCAGCAGCTTCGGGCTAGTTGGCAACGAGCAGTACTTC.

The chain employs TRBV24-1 and TRBJ1-5; D perhaps matches TRBD1 (5 bases). Germline CDR1 is KGHDR and CDR2 is SFDVKD. CDR3 length equals 13 residues. Trimming left V 6 bases short and J 7 bases short, with 12 bases between. As DNA, the CDR3 is TGTGCCACCAGTCTGGAGGGGAGGCAGCCCCAGCATTTT. Amino acids: CATSLEGRQPQHF.

The V call is TRBV18, the J call TRBJ1-5; D is uncertain. Germline V CDR1 and CDR2: KGHSH, LQKENI. This CDR3 has 12 amino acids. Between the trimmed V and J ends, which lost 6 bases and 2 bases, there was a span of 5 bases. The CDR3 loop reads CASSGGNQPQHF. CDR3 nucleotides: TGTGCCAGCTCCGGCGGCAATCAGCCCCAGCATTTT.

This chain joins TRBV30 and TRBJ1-3; perhaps TRBD1 as D (5 bases). V was pared by 1 base and J by 4 bases, with 11 bases between. The CDR3 extends over 14 amino acids. CDR1 is GTSNPN and CDR2 is SVGIG in the germline V gene (reference sequence). CDR3 loop: CAWSEGTPGNTIYF. As DNA, the CDR3 is TGTGCCTGGAGTGAAGGGACTCCAGGAAACACCATATATTTT.

The chain joins TRBV5-5 to TRBJ1-3; D uncertain. The CDR3 length is 15 residues. Germline V lookup: CDR1 SGHKS, CDR2 YYEKEE (reference sequence). The V end was cut by 2 bases, the J end by 4 bases, with 13 bases between. DNA for the CDR3: TGTGCCAGCAGCTTAGAGGGAGGGTCCGGAAACACCATATATTTT. It translates to CASSLEGGSGNTIYF.

The rearrangement joins TRBV28 to TRBJ1-5; D uncertain. The length of the CDR3 is 14 residues. The V end was cut by 6 bases, the J end by 5 bases, with 14 bases between. Germline V lookup: CDR1 MDHEN, CDR2 SYDVKM. Here the CDR3 reads CASRGGPSYQPQHF. DNA of the CDR3: TGTGCCAGCAGGGGAGGACCGTCCTATCAGCCCCAGCATTTT.

The V gene is TRBV5-1, the J gene TRBJ2-3, with D uncertain. With 1 base removed from V and 0 bases from J, the gap between germline ends came to 12 bases. The CDR3 is 16 amino acids. Per germline, CDR1 SGHRS and CDR2 YFSETQ. The chain's CDR3 is CASSLLPTTSTDTQYF. The CDR3 DNA follows: TGCGCCAGCAGCTTGTTACCCACTACAAGCACAGATACGCAGTATTTT.

This clone appeared a single time. The chain carries TRBV19 and TRBJ1-6; D uncertain. The germline V gene encodes CDR1 LNHDA and CDR2 SQIVND (reference sequence). V was clipped by 3 bases and J by 9 bases, with 15 bases between them. This CDR3 comprises 15 residues. CDR3 sequence reads: CASSMVWGTGSPLHF. The CDR3 nucleotides are TGTGCCAGTAGTATGGTATGGGGAACTGGTTCACCCCTCCACTTT.

The rearrangement links TRBV6-5 to TRBJ1-4, with D perhaps TRBD1 (6 bases). Germline V gene sequence: CDR1 MNHEY, CDR2 SVGAGI. The CDR3 sequence is 13 residues long. The V gene lost 4 bases and the J gene lost 10 bases, with 13 bases spanning the gap. The CDR3 sequence: CASSSNRDGKLFF. The CDR3 DNA is TGTGCCAGCAGTTCCAACAGGGACGGAAAACTGTTTTTT.